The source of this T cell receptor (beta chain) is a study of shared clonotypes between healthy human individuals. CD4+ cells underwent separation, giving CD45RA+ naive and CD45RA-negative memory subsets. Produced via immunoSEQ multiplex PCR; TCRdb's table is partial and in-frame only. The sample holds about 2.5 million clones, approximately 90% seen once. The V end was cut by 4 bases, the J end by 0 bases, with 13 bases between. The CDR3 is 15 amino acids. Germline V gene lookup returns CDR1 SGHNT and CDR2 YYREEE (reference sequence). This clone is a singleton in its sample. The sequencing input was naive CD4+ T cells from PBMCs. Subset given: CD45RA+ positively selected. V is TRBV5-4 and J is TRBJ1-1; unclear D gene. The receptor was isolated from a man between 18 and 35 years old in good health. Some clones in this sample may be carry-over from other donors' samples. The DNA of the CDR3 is TGTGCCAGCAGCCCTGGCTTTCTGATGAACACTGAAGCTTTCTTT. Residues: CASSPGFLMNTEAFF.